These 21 T cell receptor beta chains share one sample of origin, sequenced in a study of blood T cell repertoires in COVID-19. Clones were sequenced by immunoSEQ multiplex PCR, and TCRdb holds only the in-frame ones, with some missing. The sample lists under 30,000 clones, about 80% occurring once. The sample was peripheral blood. The receptor source for this set is a woman aged 70-85 years with acute or convalescent COVID-19.

This clone was seen just once. The sample contains more than one DNA sequence encoding this CDR3. The genes are TRBV9 and TRBJ2-7, with 7 bases lining up with TRBD2. V was clipped by 0 bases and J by 0 bases; unmatched bases: 3. Germline V gene data show CDR1 as SGDLS and CDR2 as YYNGEE. This CDR3 is built from 15 residues. The CDR3 sequence is CASSVEGTNSYEQYF. The CDR3 DNA is TGTGCCAGCAGCGTAGAGGGGACTAACTCCTACGAGCAGTACTTC.

This clone has just a few counts. The CDR3 spells CASSQESSDTQYF. In DNA, the CDR3 is TGCGCCAGCAGCCAAGAGTCCTCAGATACGCAGTATTTT. The gene calls are TRBV4-3 and TRBJ2-3, with D uncertain. With 0 bases removed from V and 4 bases from J, the gap between germline ends came to 5 bases. The CDR3 is 13 residues long. Germline V CDR1 and CDR2: LGHNA, YSLEER.

The chain has TRBV9 and TRBJ1-2, with D uncertain. The V end was cut by 0 bases, the J end by 3 bases, with 6 bases between. There are 13 residues in the CDR3. Germline CDR1 and CDR2: SGDLS and YYNGEE. DNA of the CDR3: TGTGCCAGCAGCGTAGGCTCAGACTATGGCTACACCTTC. It encodes CASSVGSDYGYTF.

The rearrangement links TRBV18 to TRBJ1-1; 7 bases line up with TRBD1. This CDR3 has 13 amino acids. J was trimmed by 10 bases and V by 2 bases; bases with no gene match: 7. Germline V gene lookup returns CDR1 KGHSH and CDR2 LQKENI. The CDR3 DNA reads as TGTGCCAGCTCACCAGGGACAGAGGGGGTAGCTTTCTTT. This sequence encodes CASSPGTEGVAFF. Together with reference TRBV18 and TRBJ1-1, the CDR3 gives the full variable domain: NAGVMQNPRHLVRRRGQEARLRCSPMKGHSHVYWYRQLPEEGLKFMVYLQKENIIDESGMPKERFSAEFPKEGPSILRIQQVVRGDSAAYFCASSPGTEGVAFFGQGTRLTVV.

This clone has only one observation. V and J are TRBV6-5 and TRBJ2-3; 11 nucleotides agree with TRBD2. Trimming took 3 bases from V and 6 from J; bases not matched to a gene: 8. CDR1 and CDR2 from the germline V gene are MNHEY and SVGAGI. CDR3 length: 16 residues. CDR3 DNA sequence: TGTGCCAGCAGTTATTCGGTAGCGGGGGGGTACGATACGCAGTATTTT. It yields the protein CASSYSVAGGYDTQYF.

This clone has a single count. The chain joins TRBV28 to TRBJ1-4; D is unclear. Germline V gives CDR1 MDHEN, CDR2 SYDVKM. CDR3 length: 16 amino acids. Trimming cost V 5 bases and J 3 bases, with 16 bases left between them. DNA of the CDR3: TGTGCCAGCAGTCCCTTTCCGCGGAGTGCTAATGAAAAACTGTTTTTT. It translates to CASSPFPRSANEKLFF.

The chain has TRBV19 and TRBJ2-7; 7 nucleotides match TRBD2. Unmatched junction bases numbered 8, after V lost 2 bases and J lost 4 bases. Germline V lookup: CDR1 LNHDA, CDR2 SQIVND (reference sequence). The CDR3 loop spans 15 amino acids. The CDR3 bases are TGTGCCAGTAGTATATATTCCAGCGGGGCGTACGAGCAGTACTTC. It yields the protein CASSIYSSGAYEQYF.

The chain is built from TRBV4-3 and TRBJ2-3; 11 bases align to TRBD1. After removal of 4 bases from V and 1 base from J, the junction contained 4 bases not matched to a gene. The CDR3 runs to 16 residues. Germline values: CDR1 LGHNA, CDR2 YSLEER. CDR3 loop: CASSPRTGGRTDTQYF. The CDR3, as DNA: TGCGCCAGCAGCCCACGGACAGGGGGCCGCACAGATACGCAGTATTTT.

This clone was detected only a few times. CDR3 residues: CASSYPGVGQPQHF. The CDR3 nucleotides are TGTGCCAGCAGCTATCCAGGGGTCGGTCAGCCCCAGCATTTT. This rearrangement joins TRBV7-8 to TRBJ1-5; D is possibly TRBD1 (6 bases). The CDR3 contains 14 residues. Trimming took 4 bases from V and 6 from J, leaving 13 bases between them. Germline values: CDR1 SGHVS, CDR2 FQNEAQ. Full variable domain (rest looked up from reference TRBV7-8 and TRBJ1-5): GAGVSQSPRYKVAKRGQDVALRCDPISGHVSLFWYQQALGQGPEFLTYFQNEAQLDKSGLPSDRFFAERPEGSVSTLKIQRTQQEDSAVYLCASSYPGVGQPQHFGDGTRLSIL.

This chain uses TRBV27 with TRBJ2-7; 13 nucleotides agree with TRBD2. V was clipped by 3 bases and J by 0 bases; unmatched bases: 5. Germline CDR1 is MNHEY and CDR2 is SMNVEV (reference sequence). The CDR3 is 17 amino acids. The DNA for the CDR3 is TGTGCCAGCAGTTTTTCACTAGCGGGAGGGCTCTCCTACGAGCAGTACTTC. This encodes CASSFSLAGGLSYEQYF.

This chain joins TRBV28 and TRBJ2-6, with 8 positions matching TRBD1. Germline V lookup: CDR1 MDHEN, CDR2 SYDVKM. With 9 bases clipped from V and 2 bases from J, the junction kept 6 bases outside the gene matches. The CDR3 has 15 amino acids. The CDR3, as DNA: TGTGCCAGTACTCAACAGGGGGCTGGGGCCAACGTCCTGACTTTC. Translating it yields CASTQQGAGANVLTF.

This chain joins TRBV5-6 and TRBJ2-7; 8 bases agree with TRBD1. CDR3 length: 16 amino acids. With V trimmed by 0 bases and J by 2 bases, 7 bases remained unmatched. Germline-derived CDR1 and CDR2 are SGHDT and YYEEEE. CDR3 sequence: CASSLGQTGVTYEQYF. The DNA for the CDR3 is TGTGCCAGCAGCTTGGGACAGACAGGGGTGACCTACGAGCAGTACTTC.

The rearrangement links TRBV6-2 or TRBV6-3 to TRBJ1-6; TRBD1 aligns across 10 bases. The junction had 6 bases not matched to a gene; V was cut back by 4 bases and J by 6 bases. Germline V gives CDR1 MNHEY, CDR2 SVGEGT. This CDR3 region has 16 residues. The CDR3 nucleotides are TGTGCCAGCAGTTGGGGACGGGACAGGGGTAATTCACCCCTCCACTTT. Translation: CASSWGRDRGNSPLHF.

The V call is TRBV19, the J call TRBJ2-2, with 7 bases aligning to TRBD2. Germline loops: CDR1 LNHDA, CDR2 SQIVND (reference sequence). This CDR3 has 13 amino acids. The V and J ends lost 3 bases and 5 bases, in that order; junction bases with no gene match: 0. CDR3 sequence: CASSMRGTGELFF. The DNA of the CDR3 is TGTGCCAGTAGTATGCGGGGGACCGGGGAGCTGTTTTTT.

Here the CDR3 DNA reads TGCGCCAGCAGCCAAGGCCCTGGGACTTTTGCTACAGATACGCAGTATTTT. Protein sequence: CASSQGPGTFATDTQYF. The J gene is TRBJ2-3, the V gene TRBV4-3, with D possibly matching TRBD2 (6 bases). The V gene lost 1 base and the J gene lost 3 bases, with 17 bases spanning the gap. This CDR3 comprises 17 residues. CDR1 is LGHNA, CDR2 YSLEER, per germline.

This clone was observed a handful of times. The chain carries TRBV7-6 and TRBJ2-1; D is perhaps TRBD2 (5 bases). This CDR3 has 14 residues. V lost 7 bases to trimming and J lost 0 bases, with 10 bases between them. Germline CDR1 reads SGHVS; CDR2 reads FNYEAQ. CDR3 loop: CASTRTGSYNEQFF. DNA for the CDR3: TGTGCCAGCACCCGGACTGGCTCCTACAATGAGCAGTTCTTC.

The rearrangement links TRBV7-2 to TRBJ2-3; unclear D gene. Trimming took off 1 base at V and 4 bases at J, with 12 bases between the two ends. Germline V gene lookup returns CDR1 SGHTA and CDR2 FQGNSA. This CDR3 is 15 amino acids long. CDR3 in amino acids: CASSLVAEFADTQYF. In nucleotides, the CDR3 is TGTGCCAGCAGCTTAGTCGCCGAGTTCGCAGATACGCAGTATTTT.

This chain links TRBV14 with TRBJ2-3, with a weak D call TRBD2 (6 bases). The V end was cut by 5 bases, the J end by 1 base, with 10 bases between. From germline, CDR1 is SGHDN and CDR2 FVKESK. This CDR3 has 14 residues. CDR3 DNA sequence: TGTGCCAGCAGCGCGGGGTATCGCACAGATACGCAGTATTTT. Encoded protein: CASSAGYRTDTQYF.

J is TRBJ1-2 and V is TRBV7-8; no reliable D call. V lost 5 bases and J lost 7, with 23 bases in between. Germline V gives CDR1 SGHVS, CDR2 FQNEAQ. This CDR3 contains 16 residues. Here the CDR3 reads CASSPRSDSSVGGYTF. CDR3 bases: TGTGCCAGCAGCCCTAGATCGGACTCTTCAGTTGGTGGCTACACCTTC.

In this sample, this clone turned up once. The chain links TRBV2 to TRBJ2-7; possibly TRBD1 for D (6 bases). V lost 3 bases and J 4 bases, leaving 16 bases between the germline ends. The CDR3 length is 15 residues. Germline V gene lookup returns CDR1 SNHLY and CDR2 FYNNEI. The CDR3 loop reads CASSESVGARYEQYF. CDR3 DNA sequence: TGTGCCAGCAGTGAGAGCGTGGGGGCGCGGTACGAGCAGTACTTC.

This clone was observed a few times. The CDR3 reads CASSALSSYNEQFF. For the CDR3, the DNA is TGTGCCAGCAGCGCATTGAGCTCCTACAATGAGCAGTTCTTC. This chain uses TRBV9 with TRBJ2-1; D unclear. CDR3 size: 14 residues. The germline V and J ends were trimmed by 3 bases and 0 bases, with 7 bases remaining between them. Germline values: CDR1 SGDLS, CDR2 YYNGEE.